This T cell receptor beta chain was identified during a study of blood T cell repertoires in COVID-19. About the research overall: In each case, the material was cDNA or gDNA derived from T cells, B-cell-depleted T cells, or PBMCs.

Original methodology: Amplification of reference gene primers was used by the study to estimate nucleated cell counts. Assay used: immunoSEQ multiplex PCR; TCRdb lists only in-frame clones, some missing. The V and J calls and clone size are taken from that table; D and trimming were inferred from the DNA. Here the sample spans some 120,000 clones, roughly 80% being singletons. This CDR3 contains 13 residues. CDR1 and CDR2 from the germline V gene are SNHLY and FYNNEI. The V end was cut by 7 bases, the J end by 1 base, with 10 bases between. The sample was peripheral blood. This receptor was taken from a woman aged 45-60 years with acute or convalescent COVID-19. The chain joins TRBV2 to TRBJ1-1; no reliable D call. The DNA of the CDR3 is TGTGCCAGCAACGGGGAGCGGAACACTGAAGCTTTCTTT. The encoded protein is CASNGERNTEAFF.